This TCR beta chain comes out of a study of CXCR3-negative and CXCR3-positive naive CD8 T cells. Study in general: About 150 million TRB reads were obtained in total, which works out to about 1.5 +/- 0.3 million per library. Study-wide results and limits: In CXCR3-positive naive cells, the TRB CDR3s were more hydrophobic than in CXCR3-negative naive cells.

Details on this clonotype: Antigen: not known.

Germline-derived CDR1 and CDR2 are MNHEY and SVGEGT. The CDR3 consists of 15 residues. UMI labels and 5' RACE were used to prepare the TRB cDNA libraries. TCRdb re-called the 5' RACE reads; one entry per CDR3 protein, DNA not given. This sample contains just over 40,000 distinct CDR3 sequences. Sequencing used naive CXCR3- CD8+ T cells from blood. As to subset: CD45RO-CCR7+CD27+CD95- naive CD8+ T cells lacking CXCR3 (TNR3-). The receptor comes from a human donor in good health. Some clones in this sample may be carry-over from other donors' samples. The rearrangement joins TRBV6-2 or TRBV6-3 to TRBJ2-1; without DNA, the TCRdb call of TRBD2 cannot be checked. CDR3 residues: CASSYGLAGGTEQFF.